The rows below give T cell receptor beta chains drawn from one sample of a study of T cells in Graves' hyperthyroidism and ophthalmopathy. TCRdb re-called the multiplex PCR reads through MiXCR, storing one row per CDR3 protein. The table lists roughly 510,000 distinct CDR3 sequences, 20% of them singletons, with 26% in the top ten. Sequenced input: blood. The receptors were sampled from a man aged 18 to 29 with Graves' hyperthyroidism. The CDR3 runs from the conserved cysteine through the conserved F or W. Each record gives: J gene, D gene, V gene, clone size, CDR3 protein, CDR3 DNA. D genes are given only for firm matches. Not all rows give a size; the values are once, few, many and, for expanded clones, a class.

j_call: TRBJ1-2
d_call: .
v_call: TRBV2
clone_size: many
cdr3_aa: CASSEEQGGYGYTF
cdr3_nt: TGTGCCAGCAGTGAGGAACAGGGTGGCTATGGCTACACCTTC

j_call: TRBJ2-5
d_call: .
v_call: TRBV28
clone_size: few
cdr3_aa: CASTPRRKETQYF
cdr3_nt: TGTGCCAGCACCCCCCGGAGAAAGGAGACCCAGTACTTC

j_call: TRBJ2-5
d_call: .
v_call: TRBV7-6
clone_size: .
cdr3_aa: CASSLREIQETKYF
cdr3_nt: TGTGCCAGCAGCTTACGCGAGATCCAAGAGACCAAGTACTTC

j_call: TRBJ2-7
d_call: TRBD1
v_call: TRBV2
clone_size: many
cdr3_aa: CASIGTESNEQYF
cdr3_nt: TGTGCCAGCATCGGGACAGAAAGTAACGAGCAGTACTTC

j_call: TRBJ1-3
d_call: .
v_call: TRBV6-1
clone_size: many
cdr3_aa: CAAPTPSGNTIYF
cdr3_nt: TGTGCCGCCCCGACTCCCTCTGGAAACACCATATATTTT

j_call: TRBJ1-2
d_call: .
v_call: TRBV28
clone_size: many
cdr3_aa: CASVPGVNKGGYTF
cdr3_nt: TGTGCCAGCGTCCCGGGAGTCAACAAAGGAGGCTACACCTTC

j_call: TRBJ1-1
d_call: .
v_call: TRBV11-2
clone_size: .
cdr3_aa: CASSQTQSSEAFF
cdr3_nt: TGTGCCAGCAGCCAAACACAGAGTTCAGAAGCTTTCTTT

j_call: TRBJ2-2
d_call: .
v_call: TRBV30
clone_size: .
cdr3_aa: CAWSEGNAGELFF
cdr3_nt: TGTGCCTGGAGTGAGGGGAACGCCGGGGAGCTGTTTTTT

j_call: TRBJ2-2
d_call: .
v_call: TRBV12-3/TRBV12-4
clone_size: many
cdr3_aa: CASSLMGGSGELFF
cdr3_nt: TGTGCCAGCAGTTTAATGGGAGGCAGCGGGGAGCTGTTTTTT

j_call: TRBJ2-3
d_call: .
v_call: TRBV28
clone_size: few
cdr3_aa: CASSPDFLTDTQYF
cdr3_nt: TGTGCCAGCAGCCCGGACTTCCTCACAGATACGCAGTATTTT

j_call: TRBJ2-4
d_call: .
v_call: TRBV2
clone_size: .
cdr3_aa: CASKPGRSRTKNIKYF
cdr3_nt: TGTGCCAGCAAGCCTGGACGGTCCCGTACCAAAAACATTAAGTACTTC

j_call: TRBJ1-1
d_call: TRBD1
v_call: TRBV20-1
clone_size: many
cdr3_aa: CSARNRGGTEAFF
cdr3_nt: TGCAGTGCCCGGAACAGGGGGGGAACTGAAGCTTTCTTT

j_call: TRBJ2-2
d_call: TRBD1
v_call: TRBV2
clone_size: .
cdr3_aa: CANTDRVAAELFF
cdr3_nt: TGTGCCAACACGGACAGGGTCGCGGCGGAGCTGTTTTTT

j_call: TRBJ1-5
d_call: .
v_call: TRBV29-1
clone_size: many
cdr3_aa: CASGWRRVSNQPQHF
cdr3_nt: TGCGCCTCGGGATGGAGACGAGTTAGCAATCAGCCCCAGCATTTT

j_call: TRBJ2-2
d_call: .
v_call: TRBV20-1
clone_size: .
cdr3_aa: CSAYKGRAGELFF
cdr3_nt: TGCAGTGCTTACAAGGGAAGGGCCGGGGAGCTGTTTTTT

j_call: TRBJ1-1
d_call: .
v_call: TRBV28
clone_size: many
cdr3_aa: CASSLPGPSTEAFF
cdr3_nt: TGTGCCAGCAGTTTACCAGGGCCGTCCACTGAAGCTTTCTTT

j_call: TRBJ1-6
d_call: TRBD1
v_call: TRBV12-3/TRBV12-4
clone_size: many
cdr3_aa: CASSRTGGGNSPLHF
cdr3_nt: TGTGCCAGCAGCCGGACAGGGGGCGGAAATTCACCCCTCCACTTT

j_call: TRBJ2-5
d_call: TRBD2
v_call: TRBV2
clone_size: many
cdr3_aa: CASSEVSGPPAQYF
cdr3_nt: TGTGCCAGCAGTGAGGTTAGCGGGCCCCCGGCCCAGTACTTC

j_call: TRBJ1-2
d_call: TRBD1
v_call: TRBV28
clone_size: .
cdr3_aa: CASRPQGARGYTF
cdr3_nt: TGTGCCAGCAGACCTCAGGGGGCGCGGGGCTACACCTTC

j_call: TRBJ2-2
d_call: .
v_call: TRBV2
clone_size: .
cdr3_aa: CASRVLGSTGELFF
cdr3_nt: TGTGCCAGCAGAGTCCTAGGGAGCACCGGGGAGCTGTTTTTT

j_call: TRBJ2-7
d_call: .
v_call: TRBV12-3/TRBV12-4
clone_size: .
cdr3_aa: CASSPFTGTEIYEQYF
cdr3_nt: TGTGCCAGCAGTCCCTTTACTGGGACGGAGATCTACGAGCAGTACTTC

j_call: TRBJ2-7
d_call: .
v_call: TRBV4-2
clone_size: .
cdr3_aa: CASSQEIHHEQYF
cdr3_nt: TGTGCCAGCAGCCAAGAAATCCACCACGAGCAGTACTTC

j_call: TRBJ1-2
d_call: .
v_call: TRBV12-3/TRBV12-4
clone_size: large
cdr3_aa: CASSSSTGYGYTF
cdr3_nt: TGTGCCAGCAGTTCATCGACAGGCTATGGCTACACCTTC

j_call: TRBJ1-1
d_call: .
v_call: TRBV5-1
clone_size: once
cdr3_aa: CASSLATANTEAFF
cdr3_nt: TGCGCCAGCAGCTTGGCGACGGCGAACACTGAAGCTTTCTTT

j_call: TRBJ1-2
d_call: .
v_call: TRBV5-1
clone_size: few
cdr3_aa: CASSLGFRGQYGYTF
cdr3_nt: TGCGCCAGCAGCTTGGGATTTCGGGGGCAATATGGCTACACCTTC

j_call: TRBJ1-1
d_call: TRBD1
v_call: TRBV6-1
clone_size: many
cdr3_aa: CAGQGDYHTEAFF
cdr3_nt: TGTGCCGGACAGGGGGACTATCACACTGAAGCTTTCTTT

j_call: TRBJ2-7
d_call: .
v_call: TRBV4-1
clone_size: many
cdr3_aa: CASSQETGALTLTYEQYF
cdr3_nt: TGCGCCAGCAGCCAAGAGACAGGCGCATTAACCCTCACCTACGAGCAGTACTTC

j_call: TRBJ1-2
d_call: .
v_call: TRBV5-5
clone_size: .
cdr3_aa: CASSPLYSGVDYGYTF
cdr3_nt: TGTGCCAGCAGTCCCCTCTACAGCGGGGTGGACTATGGCTACACCTTC

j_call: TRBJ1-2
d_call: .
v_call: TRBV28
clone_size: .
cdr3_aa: CASSLNSNYGYTF
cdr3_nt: TGTGCCAGCAGTTTGAACAGTAACTATGGCTACACCTTC

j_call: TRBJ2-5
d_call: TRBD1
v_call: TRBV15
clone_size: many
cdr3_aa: CATSRENDRGETQYF
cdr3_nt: TGTGCCACCAGCAGAGAGAACGACAGGGGAGAGACCCAGTACTTC

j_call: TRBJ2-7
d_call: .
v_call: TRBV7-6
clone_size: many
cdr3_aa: CASSTPRGEQYF
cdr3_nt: TGTGCCAGCAGCACCCCCCGGGGCGAGCAGTACTTC

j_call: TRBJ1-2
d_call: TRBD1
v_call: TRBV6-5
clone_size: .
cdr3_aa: CASSYKDRDYYGYTF
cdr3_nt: TGTGCCAGCAGTTACAAGGACAGGGACTACTATGGCTACACCTTC

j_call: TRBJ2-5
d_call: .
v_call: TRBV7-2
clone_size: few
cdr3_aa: CASTTSPGVRAQYF
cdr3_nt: TGTGCCAGCACCACGAGTCCAGGGGTCCGGGCCCAGTACTTC

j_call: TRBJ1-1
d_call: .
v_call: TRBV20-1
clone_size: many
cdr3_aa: CSAVRGTEAFF
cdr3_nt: TGCAGTGCTGTAAGAGGTACTGAAGCTTTCTTT

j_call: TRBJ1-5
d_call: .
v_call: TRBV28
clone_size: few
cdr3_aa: CASSFWRFGGTQPQHF
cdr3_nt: TGTGCCAGCAGTTTTTGGCGGTTCGGGGGTACTCAGCCCCAGCATTTT

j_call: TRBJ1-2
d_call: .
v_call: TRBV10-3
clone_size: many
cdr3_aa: CAISPSFSLYGYTF
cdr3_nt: TGTGCCATCAGTCCTTCCTTCTCCCTCTATGGCTACACCTTC

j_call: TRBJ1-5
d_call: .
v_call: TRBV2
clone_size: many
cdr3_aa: CASRPTIGNQPQHF
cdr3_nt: TGTGCCAGCAGGCCAACCATAGGCAATCAGCCCCAGCATTTT

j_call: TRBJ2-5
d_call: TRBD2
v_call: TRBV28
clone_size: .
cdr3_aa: CASNPLGLGQETQYF
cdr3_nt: TGTGCCAGCAACCCTTTGGGACTAGGGCAAGAGACCCAGTACTTC

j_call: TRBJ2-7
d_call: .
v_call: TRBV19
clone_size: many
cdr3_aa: CASQGGQIDEQYF
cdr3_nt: TGTGCCTCCCAAGGGGGGCAAATCGACGAGCAGTACTTC

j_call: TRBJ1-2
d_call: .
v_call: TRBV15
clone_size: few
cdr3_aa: CATSRFGDSPTYGYTF
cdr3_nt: TGTGCCACCAGCAGATTTGGGGATTCCCCTACTTATGGCTACACCTTC

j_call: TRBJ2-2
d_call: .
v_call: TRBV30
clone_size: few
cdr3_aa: CACRPGSYTGELFF
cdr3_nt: TGTGCCTGCCGACCGGGGAGTTATACCGGGGAGCTGTTTTTT

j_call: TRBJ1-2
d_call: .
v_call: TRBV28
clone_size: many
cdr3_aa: CASRSQAARRSGYTF
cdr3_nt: TGTGCCAGCAGGAGCCAGGCCGCGAGGCGCTCTGGCTACACCTTC

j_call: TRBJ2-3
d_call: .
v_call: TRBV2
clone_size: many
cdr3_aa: CASSVTNTQYF
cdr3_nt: TGTGCCAGCAGTGTTACTAATACGCAGTATTTT

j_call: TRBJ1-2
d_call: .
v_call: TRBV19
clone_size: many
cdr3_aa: CASTTSWVYGYTF
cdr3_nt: TGTGCCAGTACGACGAGTTGGGTGTATGGCTACACCTTC

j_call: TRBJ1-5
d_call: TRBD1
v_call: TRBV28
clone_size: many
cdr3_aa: CASSFLQYRDRTNQPQHF
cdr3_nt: TGTGCCAGCAGTTTTTTACAATACCGGGACAGGACAAATCAGCCCCAGCATTTT

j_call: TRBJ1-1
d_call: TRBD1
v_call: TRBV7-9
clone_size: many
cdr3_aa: CASSPWTGAWTEAFF
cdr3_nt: TGTGCCAGCAGCCCGTGGACAGGGGCATGGACTGAAGCTTTCTTT

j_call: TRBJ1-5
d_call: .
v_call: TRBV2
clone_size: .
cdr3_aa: CASSEPRVLIPQHF
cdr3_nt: TGTGCCAGCAGTGAACCCAGGGTATTAATTCCCCAGCATTTT

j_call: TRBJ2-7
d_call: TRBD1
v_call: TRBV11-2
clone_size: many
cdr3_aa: CASSWGTGLEQYF
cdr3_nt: TGTGCCAGCAGCTGGGGGACAGGCCTGGAGCAGTACTTC

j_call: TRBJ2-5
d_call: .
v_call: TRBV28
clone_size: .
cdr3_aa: CASSLPQGTQETQYF
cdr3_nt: TGTGCCAGCAGTTTACCGCAGGGGACCCAAGAGACCCAGTACTTC

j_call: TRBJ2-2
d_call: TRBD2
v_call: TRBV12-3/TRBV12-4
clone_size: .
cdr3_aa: CASRMGLAGNTGELFF
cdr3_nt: TGTGCCAGCAGGATGGGACTAGCGGGAAACACCGGGGAGCTGTTTTTT

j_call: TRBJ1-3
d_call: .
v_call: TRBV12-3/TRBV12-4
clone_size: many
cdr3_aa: CASTSESSGNTIYF
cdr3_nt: TGTGCCAGCACCTCGGAGAGCTCTGGAAACACCATATATTTT

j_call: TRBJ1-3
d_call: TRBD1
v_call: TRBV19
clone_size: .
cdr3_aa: CASSPGQGGDTIYF
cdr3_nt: TGTGCCAGTAGTCCCGGACAGGGAGGGGACACCATATATTTT

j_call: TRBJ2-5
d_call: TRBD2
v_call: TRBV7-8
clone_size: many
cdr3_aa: CAGSGPGGGETQYF
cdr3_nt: TGTGCCGGCTCGGGCCCCGGGGGGGGTGAGACCCAGTACTTC

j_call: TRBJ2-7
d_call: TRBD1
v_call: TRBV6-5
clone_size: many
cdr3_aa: CASSYDRAYEQYF
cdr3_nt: TGTGCCAGCAGCTACGACAGGGCCTACGAGCAGTACTTC

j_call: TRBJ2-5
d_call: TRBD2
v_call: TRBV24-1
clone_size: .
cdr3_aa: CATSDASGRVGETQYF
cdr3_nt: TGTGCCACCAGTGATGCTAGCGGGAGGGTTGGAGAGACCCAGTACTTC

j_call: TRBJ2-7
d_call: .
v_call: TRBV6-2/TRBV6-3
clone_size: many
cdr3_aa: CASKDSGILYEQYF
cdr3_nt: TGTGCCAGCAAAGACTCCGGGATACTCTACGAGCAGTACTTC

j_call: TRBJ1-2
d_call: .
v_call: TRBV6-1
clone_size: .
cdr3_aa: CASSEAVVYTF
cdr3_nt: TGTGCCAGCAGTGAAGCGGTAGTCTACACCTTC

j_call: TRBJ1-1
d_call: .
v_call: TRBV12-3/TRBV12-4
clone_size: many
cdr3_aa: CASSSHFIRNTEAFF
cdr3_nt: TGTGCCAGCAGTTCCCACTTTATCCGGAACACTGAAGCTTTCTTT

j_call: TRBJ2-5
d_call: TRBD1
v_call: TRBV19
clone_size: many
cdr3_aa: CASSVTGGSETQYF
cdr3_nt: TGTGCCAGTAGTGTAACAGGGGGCTCGGAGACCCAGTACTTC